Shown below are 10 T cell receptor beta chains from a single sample sequenced in a study of graft-versus-host responses after intestinal transplantation. These receptors are not linked to any known antigen. TCRdb keeps only in-frame clones here, not all; method: immunoSEQ multiplex PCR. The table shows over 90,000 clones, with about nine tenths occurring only once. Material: unstimulated CD4+ T cells sorted from spleen or lymph node cells, obtained before transplant. Receptors were obtained from a human donor who was the organ donor for an intestinal transplant.

The gene calls are TRBV7-9 and TRBJ1-2; possible D gene TRBD1, 5 bases. The V gene's germline CDR1 is SEHNR and CDR2 FQNEAQ (reference sequence). The CDR3 length is 13 residues. V was pared by 4 bases and J by 5 bases, with 11 bases between. The CDR3 reads CASSWNGGYGYTF. Written as DNA, the CDR3 is TGTGCCAGCAGCTGGAACGGGGGGTATGGCTACACCTTC.

The chain uses TRBV7-2 and TRBJ1-4; perhaps TRBD1 as D (5 bases). The CDR3 extends over 14 amino acids. Germline V lookup: CDR1 SGHTA, CDR2 FQGNSA. Trimming removed 1 base from V and 2 bases from J, with 5 bases in between. The CDR3 sequence is CASSLDRTNEKLFF. CDR3 coding DNA: TGTGCCAGCAGCTTAGACAGGACTAATGAAAAACTGTTTTTT.

This clone is a singleton in its sample. V is TRBV4-3 and J is TRBJ1-2, with 9 bases identical to TRBD1. CDR3 size: 16 residues. V dropped 2 bases and J dropped 0; count of bases not matched to a gene: 4. Germline lookup yields CDR1 LGHNA and CDR2 YSLEER. CDR3: CASSQPGTGTNYGYTF. The DNA for the CDR3 is TGCGCCAGCAGCCAACCCGGGACAGGGACTAACTATGGCTACACCTTC.

This chain uses TRBV28 with TRBJ2-7; D ambiguous. In germline, CDR1 is MDHEN, CDR2 SYDVKM. The CDR3 spans 14 residues. The V end was cut by 2 bases, the J end by 3 bases, with 11 bases between. The CDR3 DNA reads as TGTGCCAGCAGTTTACCAGGTGGAAACTACGAGCAGTACTTC. This sequence encodes CASSLPGGNYEQYF.

CDR3 protein: CAIGQGRYNEQFF. DNA of the CDR3: TGTGCCATCGGACAGGGGAGGTACAATGAGCAGTTCTTC. This chain uses TRBV28 with TRBJ2-1; 9 bases map to TRBD1. This CDR3 spans 13 amino acids. Germline values: CDR1 MDHEN, CDR2 SYDVKM. Unmatched junction bases numbered 5, after V lost 10 bases and J lost 4 bases.

The CDR3 DNA follows: TGTGCCAGTAGTCAGGTTCATAAGCAGTTCTTC. It translates to CASSQVHKQFF. The chain links TRBV19 to TRBJ2-1, with no clear D. The CDR3 consists of 11 residues. The germline gives CDR1 LNHDA, CDR2 SQIVND (reference sequence). The V and J ends lost 5 bases and 11 bases respectively, with 10 bases between them. Full variable domain (rest looked up from reference TRBV19 and TRBJ2-1): DGGITQSPKYLFRKEGQNVTLSCEQNLNHDAMYWYRQDPGQGLRLIYYSQIVNDFQKGDIAEGYSVSREKKESFPLTVTSAQKNPTAFYLCASSQVHKQFFGPGTRLTVL.

The chain carries TRBV19 and TRBJ2-3, with D maybe TRBD2 (5 bases). Germline V gives CDR1 LNHDA, CDR2 SQIVND (reference sequence). The CDR3 sequence is 15 residues long. Trimming stripped 9 bases from V and 4 bases from J, with 20 bases between. The CDR3 sequence is CASRWAGHLPDTQYF. CDR3 nucleotides: TGTGCCAGCCGCTGGGCGGGCCACCTCCCAGATACGCAGTATTTT.

The chain links TRBV2 to TRBJ2-7; TRBD1 agrees at 9 bases. The CDR3 totals 13 residues. V was clipped by 4 bases and J by 6 bases; unmatched bases: 4. CDR1 and CDR2 (germline): SNHLY, FYNNEI. DNA of the CDR3: TGTGCCAGCAGTGGACAGGGGGTTCGCGAGCAGTACTTC. It codes for CASSGQGVREQYF.

The chain employs TRBV5-6 and TRBJ2-5; the D gene is possibly TRBD2 (7 bases). The CDR3 extends over 15 amino acids. V lost 1 base and J lost 2, with 12 bases in between. From germline, CDR1 is SGHDT and CDR2 YYEEEE. The CDR3 region has the DNA TGTGCCAGCAGCTTGTGGGGGCGGGGGCAAGAGACCCAGTACTTC. Protein sequence: CASSLWGRGQETQYF.

The V call is TRBV7-2, the J call TRBJ2-7, with D perhaps matching TRBD1 (6 bases). CDR1 and CDR2 (germline): SGHTA, FQGNSA. The CDR3 has 15 residues. The V and J ends lost 5 bases and 0 bases respectively, with 14 bases between them. The CDR3 coding sequence is TGTGCCAGCAGCACATATGGACAGAGCTCCTACGAGCAGTACTTC. Amino acids: CASSTYGQSSYEQYF.